Presented here are 20 T cell receptor beta chains from one specimen sequenced in a study of blood T cell repertoires in COVID-19. Sequenced by immunoSEQ multiplex PCR; TCRdb stores in-frame clones only, minus some. The profile shows fewer than 250,000 clones, around 84% of them singletons. Sequenced input: PBMCs or T cells enriched from blood (not recorded which). The receptors stem from a woman aged 25 to 39 who had been exposed to COVID-19.

This clone was observed once. The V call is TRBV6-6, the J call TRBJ2-7; D gene ambiguous. The germline V and J ends were trimmed by 2 bases and 0 bases, with 11 bases remaining between them. The CDR3 contains 15 residues. Germline-derived CDR1 and CDR2 are MNHNY and SVGAGI (reference sequence). The CDR3 reads CASSYGGNPSYEQYF. CDR3 DNA: TGTGCCAGCAGTTACGGCGGAAATCCCTCCTACGAGCAGTACTTC.

The gene calls are TRBV5-4 and TRBJ1-3; maybe TRBD1 (6 bases). CDR3 size: 13 residues. Between the trimmed V and J ends, which lost 6 bases and 4 bases, there was a span of 11 bases. CDR1 SGHNT and CDR2 YYREEE come from the germline V gene (reference sequence). Here the CDR3 DNA reads TGTGCCAGCACCAGGGACACCGGAAACACCATATATTTT. It codes for CASTRDTGNTIYF.

The V and J genes are TRBV5-6 and TRBJ1-2, with 7 bases aligning to TRBD1. CDR1 and CDR2 from the germline V gene are SGHDT and YYEEEE. V was clipped by 5 bases and J by 5 bases; unmatched bases: 18. There are 17 residues in the CDR3. The chain's CDR3 is CASRATTTEGARYGYTF. The CDR3 DNA follows: TGTGCCAGCAGGGCGACTACTACGGAGGGGGCGAGGTATGGCTACACCTTC.

The rearrangement links TRBV7-2 to TRBJ1-1; a possible D gene is TRBD1 (5 bases). There are 15 residues in the CDR3. The germline V gene has CDR1 SGHTA and CDR2 FQGNSA. The V gene lost 0 bases and the J gene lost 4 bases, with 12 bases spanning the gap. This chain's CDR3 is CASSLARGVVTEAFF. CDR3 DNA: TGTGCCAGCAGCTTAGCCCGGGGGGTTGTCACTGAAGCTTTCTTT.

This clone was picked up a small number of times. The V and J genes are TRBV30 and TRBJ1-1, with D tentatively TRBD1 (5 bases). Germline V lookup: CDR1 GTSNPN, CDR2 SVGIG (reference sequence). Trimming cost V 4 bases and J 1 base, with 10 bases left between them. This CDR3 has 13 residues. The DNA of the CDR3 is TGTGCCTGGACCCTGGACAAGAACACTGAAGCTTTCTTT. Protein product: CAWTLDKNTEAFF.

V usage is TRBV30 and J usage is TRBJ2-1; 7 nucleotides align to TRBD2. Germline V CDR1 and CDR2: GTSNPN, SVGIG (reference sequence). V was pared by 4 bases and J by 4 bases, with 1 base of the junction left unmatched. This CDR3 spans 12 amino acids. CDR3 in amino acids: CAWTSGYNEQFF. The CDR3 DNA sequence: TGTGCCTGGACTAGCGGTTACAATGAGCAGTTCTTC.

The chain employs TRBV9 and TRBJ1-3; tentative D call: TRBD1 (5 bases). Germline lookup yields CDR1 SGDLS and CDR2 YYNGEE. The CDR3 has 18 residues. The V and J ends lost 4 bases and 3 bases respectively, with 23 bases between them. The CDR3 loop reads CASSTIGGGELFGNTIYF. The CDR3 DNA follows: TGTGCCAGCAGCACAATCGGGGGTGGGGAGTTGTTTGGAAACACCATATATTTT.

This clone was counted a few times. V gene TRBV3-1 (or the pseudogene TRBV3-2) combines with J gene TRBJ2-7; TRBD1 aligns across 9 bases. Looked up from germline, CDR1 is LGHDT and CDR2 is YNNKEL (reference sequence). The CDR3 is 13 residues long. J gave up 6 bases and V 6 bases, and 6 bases lay outside the gene matches. CDR3 sequence (DNA): TGTGCCAGCAGTCTTACAGGGGGCGGCGAGCAGTACTTC. This encodes CASSLTGGGEQYF.

The chain uses TRBV5-4 and TRBJ1-6; D call uncertain. Trimming stripped 0 bases from V and 7 bases from J, with 8 bases between. The CDR3 totals 14 residues. Germline CDR1 and CDR2: SGHNT and YYREEE (reference sequence). This CDR3 is CASSLGVQNSPLHF. For the CDR3, the DNA is TGTGCCAGCAGCTTGGGGGTACAGAATTCACCCCTCCACTTT.

This chain uses TRBV4-1 with TRBJ2-5; possibly TRBD1 for D (6 bases). The CDR3 runs 17 residues. Per the germline V gene, CDR1 is MGHRA and CDR2 is YSYEKL. The V and J ends lost 1 base and 2 bases respectively, with 17 bases between them. CDR3 loop: CASSQVPPGGTQETQYF. The CDR3 DNA sequence: TGCGCCAGCAGCCAAGTACCCCCAGGTGGGACACAAGAGACCCAGTACTTC.

The chain recombines TRBV27 with TRBJ2-7; possibly TRBD2 for D (6 bases). CDR1 MNHEY and CDR2 SMNVEV come from the germline V gene (reference sequence). V lost 5 bases and J 3 bases, leaving 14 bases between the germline ends. The CDR3 loop spans 14 amino acids. CDR3 residues: CASSPSPGSYEQYF. The CDR3 DNA reads TGTGCCAGCAGTCCATCCCCCGGGAGCTACGAGCAGTACTTC.

The chain employs TRBV21-1 and TRBJ2-1; TRBD2 was called by the table and not checked on the DNA. TRBV21-1 is given as a pseudogene. CDR3 size: 12 residues. CDR3 amino acids: CASSKAGDSEFF. The CDR3 nucleotides are TGTGCCAGCAGCAAAGCAGGAGACTCCGAGTTCTTC.

CDR3 sequence: CASRPRQGGNQPQHF. The CDR3 DNA follows: TGTGCCAGCAGACCCCGACAGGGTGGCAATCAGCCCCAGCATTTT. This chain links TRBV6-5 with TRBJ1-5; 7 nucleotides agree with TRBD1. The CDR3 has 15 residues. Trimming removed 6 bases from V and 2 bases from J; junction bases left unmatched: 7. CDR1 is MNHEY and CDR2 is SVGAGI in the germline V gene.

The CDR3 protein is CASSSRDRDRGSQPQHF. Here the CDR3 DNA reads TGTGCCAGCAGCTCCCGGGACAGGGACCGCGGGAGTCAGCCCCAGCATTTT. The chain carries TRBV7-9 and TRBJ1-5, with 9 bases lining up with TRBD1. The CDR3 is 17 residues long. From germline, CDR1 is SEHNR and CDR2 FQNEAQ (reference sequence). V shed 4 bases and J 6 bases; nucleotides not matched to a gene: 13.

This chain links TRBV3-1 (or the pseudogene TRBV3-2) with TRBJ2-3, with 7 positions matching TRBD2. The CDR3 length is 16 residues. In germline, CDR1 is LGHDT, CDR2 YNNKEL (reference sequence). V was pared by 0 bases and J by 1 base, with 4 bases of the junction left unmatched. The CDR3 region is CASSQDASGGTDTQYF. In DNA form, the CDR3 reads TGTGCCAGCAGCCAAGATGCTAGCGGAGGCACAGATACGCAGTATTTT.

The chain joins TRBV5-1 to TRBJ2-3; D is unclear. CDR3 length: 13 amino acids. Trimming pared 8 bases from V and 0 bases from J, leaving 10 bases between. Germline-derived CDR1 and CDR2 are SGHRS and YFSETQ. CDR3 protein: CASAQSSTDTQYF. The CDR3 nucleotides read TGCGCCAGTGCACAGTCTAGCACAGATACGCAGTATTTT.

This sequence joins TRBV20-1 and TRBJ2-7; 9 bases map to TRBD2. From germline, CDR1 is DFQATT and CDR2 SNEGSKA (reference sequence). Germline trimming cut 3 bases from V and 3 bases from J; bases unmatched to any gene: 6. The CDR3 has 14 amino acids. The DNA of the CDR3 is TGCAGTGCTAGTTCTAGCGGGGCACTCTACGAGCAGTACTTC. It is translated as CSASSSGALYEQYF.

The chain is built from TRBV19 and TRBJ1-1; D call uncertain. Germline CDR1 is LNHDA and CDR2 is SQIVND (reference sequence). V was pared by 7 bases and J by 0 bases, with 12 bases between. The CDR3 consists of 14 residues. The CDR3: CASTPTAMNTEAFF. CDR3 nucleotides: TGTGCCAGTACCCCGACTGCTATGAACACTGAAGCTTTCTTT. The whole variable domain, filled in from reference TRBV19 and TRBJ1-1, reads DGGITQSPKYLFRKEGQNVTLSCEQNLNHDAMYWYRQDPGQGLRLIYYSQIVNDFQKGDIAEGYSVSREKKESFPLTVTSAQKNPTAFYLCASTPTAMNTEAFFGQGTRLTVV.

CDR3: CASSSQGITNEKLFF. The CDR3 DNA reads TGCGCCAGCAGCTCACAGGGGATAACTAATGAAAAACTGTTTTTT. This rearrangement joins TRBV5-1 to TRBJ1-4; 7 nucleotides align to TRBD1. The germline gives CDR1 SGHRS, CDR2 YFSETQ. The CDR3 is made up of 15 amino acids. V trimming: 3 bases; J trimming: 1 base; junction bases outside the gene matches: 3.

The V call is TRBV5-6, the J call TRBJ2-7, with D maybe TRBD1 (6 bases). The CDR3 runs to 14 residues. Per germline, CDR1 SGHDT and CDR2 YYEEEE. V was pared by 2 bases and J by 6 bases, with 15 bases between. Here the CDR3 DNA reads TGTGCCAGCAGCTTCTTAACAGGGTTTGCCGAGCAGTACTTC. Translating gives CASSFLTGFAEQYF.